These 9 T cell receptor beta chains came from one sample sequenced in a study of shared clonotypes between healthy human individuals. TCRdb's table, derived via immunoSEQ multiplex PCR, lists solely in-frame clones and lacks some. The data hold some 2.1 million clones, with roughly 94% observed a single time. Sequencing was performed on naive CD4+ T cells sorted from blood. The subset was: CD45RA+ positively selected. The receptors were gathered from a man in his late teens or twenties in good health.

Only one count was recorded for this clone. This sequence joins TRBV15 and TRBJ2-3, with D maybe TRBD2 (5 bases). The CDR3 extends over 14 amino acids. Trimming took off 1 base at V and 3 bases at J, with 8 bases between the two ends. Germline V gene sequence: CDR1 LNHNV, CDR2 YYDKDF (reference sequence). The CDR3 reads CATSRAGGTDTQYF. The CDR3 DNA follows: TGTGCCACCAGCAGAGCTGGCGGGACAGATACGCAGTATTTT.

V usage is TRBV19 and J usage is TRBJ1-5; D is undetermined. V lost 4 bases, J lost 0 bases, and 10 bases lay in between. The CDR3 runs 15 residues. Germline V CDR1 and CDR2: LNHDA, SQIVND (reference sequence). Written as DNA, the CDR3 is TGTGCCAGTAGTACCGGACCGGATAGCAATCAGCCCCAGCATTTT. Its protein product is CASSTGPDSNQPQHF.

J is TRBJ1-5 and V is TRBV6-1; no clear D. Deletions cut 7 bases from V and 6 bases from J, with 10 bases between. This CDR3 is built from 12 residues. The germline V gene encodes CDR1 MNHNS and CDR2 SASEGT. The CDR3 reads CASTGEGQPQHF. The CDR3 nucleotides are TGTGCCAGCACCGGAGAAGGTCAGCCCCAGCATTTT.

For the CDR3, the DNA is TGTGCCAGCAGTCCTAGACGCTCTGGGGCCAACGTCCTGACTTTC. Translating it yields CASSPRRSGANVLTF. The chain combines TRBV2 with TRBJ2-6; the D is unclear. Germline V gene sequence: CDR1 SNHLY, CDR2 FYNNEI. The V and J ends lost 5 bases and 0 bases respectively, with 8 bases between them. This CDR3 region has 15 residues.

The chain couples TRBV6-5 to TRBJ1-1; D may be TRBD1 (6 bases). Germline V gene sequence: CDR1 MNHEY, CDR2 SVGAGI. V was clipped by 0 bases and J by 4 bases, with 9 bases between them. The CDR3 runs to 14 residues. For the CDR3, the DNA is TGTGCCAGCAGTTACTCTGACAGGTCCACTGAAGCTTTCTTT. It translates to CASSYSDRSTEAFF.

The V gene is TRBV25-1, the J gene TRBJ1-4, with a possible D match to TRBD1 (5 bases). CDR1 MGHDK and CDR2 SYGVNS come from the germline V gene. The V and J ends lost 1 base and 8 bases respectively, with 8 bases between them. CDR3 length: 13 amino acids. CDR3 in amino acids: CASSESQGEKLFF. The DNA of the CDR3 is TGTGCCAGCAGTGAATCTCAGGGAGAAAAACTGTTTTTT.

CDR3 nucleotides: TGCGCCAGCAGTCCCGGGACACCCTCCTACAATGAGCAGTTCTTC. It encodes CASSPGTPSYNEQFF. The chain uses TRBV10-1 and TRBJ2-1; the D gene is possibly TRBD1 (6 bases). The CDR3 covers 15 residues. The V end was cut by 5 bases, the J end by 0 bases, with 11 bases between. Germline assignment: CDR1 WNHNN and CDR2 SYGVQD (reference sequence).

A remark on this clone: The same CDR3 also results from other DNA sequences found in this sample. The rearrangement joins TRBV5-1 to TRBJ2-3; TRBD2 agrees at 8 bases. Germline V gene data show CDR1 as SGHRS and CDR2 as YFSETQ. V lost 0 bases, J lost 0 bases, and 3 bases stayed unmatched. The CDR3 loop spans 16 amino acids. CDR3 loop: CASSLGTSGSTDTQYF. CDR3 bases: TGCGCCAGCAGCTTGGGTACTAGCGGAAGCACAGATACGCAGTATTTT.

In its sample, this clone was seen once. Within the sample, other DNA sequences also encode this same CDR3. The chain couples TRBV10-3 to TRBJ1-1; D is perhaps TRBD1 (6 bases). This CDR3 is 13 amino acids long. V shed 5 bases and J shed 2 bases, with 9 bases lying between them. The germline V gene has CDR1 ENHRY and CDR2 SYGVKD. CDR3 residues: CAISLTGNTEAFF. DNA for the CDR3: TGTGCCATCAGTCTGACAGGTAACACTGAAGCTTTCTTT.